A single sample gave rise to the 14 T cell receptor beta chains below, sequenced in a study of T-cell reconstitution after alpha-beta-depleted transplantation in children. It was with unique molecular identifiers that the TCRbeta library was prepared. Via MiXCR, TCRdb re-called the PCR reads, giving one row per CDR3 protein. Of a few hundred thousand distinct CDR3 sequences detected, about 18% appear once; the ten largest clones hold 3.3%. The source material was PBMCs from the stem cell graft donor, sampled from the stem cell graft. The receptor set was obtained from a human donor who donated a stem cell graft to a child with acute lymphoblastic leukemia.

The chain employs TRBV25-1 and TRBJ2-6; no reliable D call. The CDR3 has 13 residues. The V end lost 6 bases, the J end lost 0 bases, and 3 bases lay between the germline ends. CDR1 and CDR2 (germline): MGHDK, SYGVNS. As DNA, the CDR3 is TGTGCCAGCAGGGACTCTGGGGCCAACGTCCTGACTTTC. Its protein product is CASRDSGANVLTF.

This clonotype was recorded a few times. This chain uses TRBV29-1 with TRBJ1-1, with a possible D match to TRBD1 (5 bases). CDR3 length: 13 residues. The germline V gene encodes CDR1 SQVTM and CDR2 ANQGSEA. With 5 bases removed from V and 5 bases from J, the gap between germline ends came to 15 bases. The DNA for the CDR3 is TGCAGCGTTCCAGAGCGGGGGGGGACTGAAGCTTTCTTT. This gives the protein CSVPERGGTEAFF. Full variable domain (missing parts from reference TRBV29-1 and TRBJ1-1): SAVISQKPSRDICQRGTSLTIQCQVDSQVTMMFWYRQQPGQSLTLIATANQGSEATYESGFVIDKFPISRPNLTFSTLTVSNMSPEDSSIYLCSVPERGGTEAFFGQGTRLTVV.

This sequence joins TRBV7-2 and TRBJ2-7; possible D gene TRBD2, 6 bases. Germline-derived CDR1 and CDR2 are SGHTA and FQGNSA. The CDR3 spans 15 residues. Trimming removed 8 bases from V and 0 bases from J, with 17 bases in between. CDR3 DNA: TGTGCCAGCTCCCGGCGGGGAAGGTTCTCCTACGAGCAGTACTTC. Translated, it gives CASSRRGRFSYEQYF.

This clonotype was seen a few times. The V call is TRBV25-1, the J call TRBJ2-7; no clear D gene. The V gene lost 2 bases and the J gene lost 6 bases, with 8 bases spanning the gap. CDR1 and CDR2 from the germline V gene are MGHDK and SYGVNS. The CDR3 is 12 residues long. DNA for the CDR3: TGTGCCAGCAGTGAAGGTGCGCGCGAGCAGTACTTC. Translating gives CASSEGAREQYF.

This clonotype turned up a few times. The gene calls are TRBV9 and TRBJ2-5; the D call may be TRBD1 or TRBD2 (5 bases each). Germline loops: CDR1 SGDLS, CDR2 YYNGEE. V lost 4 bases to trimming and J lost 4 bases, with 17 bases between them. The CDR3 runs to 15 residues. DNA for the CDR3: TGTGCCAGCAGCCTACGGGACCCACGCGGAGAGACCCAGTACTTC. Encoded protein: CASSLRDPRGETQYF.

This chain joins TRBV7-3 and TRBJ2-1; the D is unclear. Trimming took 4 bases from V and 9 from J, leaving 13 bases between them. CDR1 is SGHTA and CDR2 is FQGTGA in the germline V gene. The CDR3 covers 13 residues. The CDR3 here is CASSSPPAVEQFF. Here the CDR3 DNA reads TGTGCCAGCAGCTCCCCCCCGGCGGTTGAGCAGTTCTTC.

The genes are TRBV24-1 and TRBJ2-1, with D possibly matching TRBD1 (6 bases). Germline assignment: CDR1 KGHDR and CDR2 SFDVKD. The CDR3 extends over 12 amino acids. V dropped 9 bases and J dropped 4 bases, with 9 bases sitting between them. CDR3 DNA: TGTGCCACCCAGGGGACATACAATGAGCAGTTCTTC. This sequence encodes CATQGTYNEQFF.

This clonotype showed up many times. The V gene is TRBV5-6, the J gene TRBJ2-3; the match to TRBD1 covers 9 bases. Trimming at V came to 4 bases and at J to 4 bases, leaving 7 bases not matched to a gene. The CDR3 loop spans 15 amino acids. The germline gives CDR1 SGHDT, CDR2 YYEEEE. The CDR3 DNA reads as TGTGCCAGCAGCCATACAGGGGGCGCGTCAGATACGCAGTATTTT. This encodes CASSHTGGASDTQYF.

The chain employs TRBV5-1 and TRBJ2-3, with 9 bases matching TRBD1. This CDR3 contains 19 residues. Losses at the gene ends were 4 bases for V and 0 bases for J; bases not matched to a gene: 15. CDR1 is SGHRS, CDR2 YFSETQ, per germline. The CDR3 DNA follows: TGCGCCAGCAGCATGTTTGGAAAGGGGACAGGGAAAAGCACAGATACGCAGTATTTT. It encodes CASSMFGKGTGKSTDTQYF. Full variable domain (remainder filled in from reference TRBV5-1 and TRBJ2-3): KAGVTQTPRYLIKTRGQQVTLSCSPISGHRSVSWYQQTPGQGLQFLFEYFSETQRNKGNFPGRFSGRQFSNSRSEMNVSTLELGDSALYLCASSMFGKGTGKSTDTQYFGPGTRLTVL.

This clonotype has just a few counts. The V and J genes are TRBV6-5 and TRBJ1-3; D is ambiguous. From germline, CDR1 is MNHEY and CDR2 SVGAGI. CDR3 length equals 17 residues. Trimming left V 0 bases short and J 4 bases short, with 16 bases between. Here the CDR3 reads CASSYSPRDWEGNTIYF. The CDR3 coding sequence is TGTGCCAGCAGTTACTCGCCCCGGGATTGGGAGGGAAACACCATATATTTT.

The chain employs TRBV5-1 and TRBJ2-3; 10 bases are shared with TRBD2. The V segment lost 0 bases and the J segment 2 bases; nucleotides outside the gene matches: 6. CDR1 and CDR2 from the germline V gene are SGHRS and YFSETQ. This CDR3 has 17 residues. The CDR3 here is CASSLDEREGHTDTQYF. The CDR3 DNA sequence: TGCGCCAGCAGCTTGGACGAGCGGGAGGGCCACACAGATACGCAGTATTTT.

This clonotype appeared a few times. V gene TRBV7-3 combines with J gene TRBJ2-1; TRBD1 or TRBD2 may be the D gene (6 bases each). Germline V gene lookup returns CDR1 SGHTA and CDR2 FQGTGA. Trimming cost V 3 bases and J 7 bases, with 13 bases left between them. The CDR3 runs 14 residues. In DNA, the CDR3 is TGTGCCAGCAGCTTGGGGGGCGCGAGAAATGAGCAGTTCTTC. It codes for CASSLGGARNEQFF.

The rearrangement joins TRBV12-3 or TRBV12-4 to TRBJ2-7; D ambiguous. The CDR3 runs 11 residues. Trimming took 0 bases from V and 6 from J, leaving 3 bases between them. The CDR3 sequence: CASSLAIEQYF. CDR3 in DNA: TGTGCCAGCAGTTTAGCGATCGAGCAGTACTTC.

This clonotype has only a few counts. The V and J genes are TRBV2 and TRBJ2-6; no clear D gene. V dropped 7 bases and J dropped 0 bases, with 4 bases sitting between them. Germline CDR1 SNHLY, CDR2 FYNNEI. This CDR3 spans 13 amino acids. The CDR3 region is CASKISGANVLTF. Here the CDR3 DNA reads TGTGCCAGCAAGATCTCTGGGGCCAACGTCCTGACTTTC.